This T cell receptor beta chain was documented in a study of cytomegalovirus exposure and HLA in healthy donors. Concerning this clone itself: As yet, its antigen is unknown.

Study results and limitations: Earlier results showed most TCR beta V segments being productive about 87% or about 30% of the time. Indistinguishability led to the exclusion of some V segments, TRBV6-2 and TRBV6-3 included.

Researchers ran the PCR with 60 Vbeta and 13 Jbeta primers. The authors' processing: Later analysis identified tens of millions of unique TCR beta chains, approximately 11 million shared. Generated by immunoSEQ multiplex PCR, the TCRdb table keeps only in-frame clones and is missing some. V, J and clone size are those of that table, while D and trimming were read from the DNA. Of 100,000 to 150,000 clones detected, roughly four fifths appear once; the ten largest clones hold about 1.8%. Between the trimmed V and J ends, which lost 2 bases and 5 bases, there was a span of 14 bases. The CDR3 is 15 amino acids. Germline V gene sequence: CDR1 SGDLS, CDR2 YYNGEE.

J is TRBJ1-5 and V is TRBV9; tentative D call: TRBD1 (6 bases). The receptor comes from a man aged 18 to 29 in good health and CMV-seronegative. Sequencing used PBMCs. In nucleotides, the CDR3 is TGTGCCAGCAGCGTCGGGGGGCAGGTAGATCAGCCCCAGCATTTT. It translates to CASSVGGQVDQPQHF.